Each of the 3 T cell receptor beta chains below was sequenced from the same sample in a study of T cell responses to AZD1222 COVID-19 vaccine. Here immunoSEQ multiplex PCR was the method, and the copy in TCRdb shows in-frame clones only, minus some. The table includes about 42,000 clones, about 87% detected once. The source was peripheral blood, collected 28 days after the second AZD1222 dose. The origin of the receptors is an adult who received the AZD1222 COVID-19 vaccine.

The V and J genes are TRBV6-2 or TRBV6-3 and TRBJ2-6; weak D call: TRBD2 (5 bases). In germline, CDR1 is MNHEY, CDR2 SVGEGT. V gave up 6 bases and J gave up 0 bases, with 12 bases separating them. The CDR3 contains 16 residues. DNA of the CDR3: TGTGCCAGCAGCCCGGACTGGAGCTCTGGGGCCAACGTCCTGACTTTC. Residues: CASSPDWSSGANVLTF.

The chain has TRBV7-9 and TRBJ1-6, with D unclear. V shed 5 bases and J shed 7 bases, with 12 bases lying between them. The CDR3 sequence is 14 residues long. The germline gives CDR1 SEHNR, CDR2 FQNEAQ (reference sequence). The CDR3: CASSLERENSPLHF. CDR3 coding DNA: TGTGCCAGCAGCCTAGAGAGGGAGAATTCACCCCTCCACTTT.

This sequence joins TRBV4-1 and TRBJ1-1; D gene unclear. Germline CDR1 MGHRA, CDR2 YSYEKL. Trimming pared 0 bases from V and 4 bases from J, leaving 6 bases between. The CDR3 is 13 amino acids. CDR3 protein: CASSQDVGTEAFF. The CDR3, as DNA: TGCGCCAGCAGCCAAGACGTCGGCACTGAAGCTTTCTTT.